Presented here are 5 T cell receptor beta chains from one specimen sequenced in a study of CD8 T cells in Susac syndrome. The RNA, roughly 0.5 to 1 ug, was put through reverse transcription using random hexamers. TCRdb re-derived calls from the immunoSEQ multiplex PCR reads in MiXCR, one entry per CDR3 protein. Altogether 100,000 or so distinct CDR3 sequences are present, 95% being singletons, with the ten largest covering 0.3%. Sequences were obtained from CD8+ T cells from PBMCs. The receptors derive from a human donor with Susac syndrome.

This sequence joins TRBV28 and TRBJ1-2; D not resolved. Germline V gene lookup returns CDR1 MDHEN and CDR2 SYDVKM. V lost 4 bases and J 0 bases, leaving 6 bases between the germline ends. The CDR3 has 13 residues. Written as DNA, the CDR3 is TGTGCCAGCAGTTCCAGGCCTAACTATGGCTACACCTTC. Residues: CASSSRPNYGYTF.

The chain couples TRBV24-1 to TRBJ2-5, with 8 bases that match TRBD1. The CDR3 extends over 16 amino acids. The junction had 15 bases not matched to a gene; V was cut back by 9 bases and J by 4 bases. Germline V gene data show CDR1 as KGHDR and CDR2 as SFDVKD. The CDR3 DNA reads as TGTGCCACCGGGGCAGGGGGCGCTGGGTTGGGAGAGACCCAGTACTTC. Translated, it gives CATGAGGAGLGETQYF.

CDR3 amino acids: CSAREGTGEDNSPLHF. CDR3 DNA sequence: TGCAGTGCTAGAGAGGGGACAGGGGAAGACAATTCACCCCTCCACTTT. The V gene is TRBV20-1, the J gene TRBJ1-6, with TRBD1 matching over 10 bases. V lost 0 bases, J lost 7 bases, and 6 bases stayed unmatched. The CDR3 spans 16 residues. Germline CDR1 and CDR2: DFQATT and SNEGSKA (reference sequence).

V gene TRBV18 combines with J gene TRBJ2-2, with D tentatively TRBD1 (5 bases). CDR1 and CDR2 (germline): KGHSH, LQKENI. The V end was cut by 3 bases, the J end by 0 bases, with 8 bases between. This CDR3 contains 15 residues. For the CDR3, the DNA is TGTGCCAGCTCACCCCCGACAGCGAACACCGGGGAGCTGTTTTTT. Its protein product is CASSPPTANTGELFF.

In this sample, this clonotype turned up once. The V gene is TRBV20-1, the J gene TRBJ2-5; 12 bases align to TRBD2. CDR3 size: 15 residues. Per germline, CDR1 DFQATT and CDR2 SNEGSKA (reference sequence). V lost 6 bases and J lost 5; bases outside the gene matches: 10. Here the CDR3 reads CSATSGGRVLETQYF. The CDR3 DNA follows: TGCAGTGCAACTAGCGGGGGGCGAGTGTTGGAGACCCAGTACTTC.